Shown below are 2 T cell receptor beta chains from a single sample sequenced in a study of blood T cell repertoires in COVID-19. Libraries were prepared by immunoSEQ multiplex PCR; TCRdb keeps only in-frame clonotypes and omits some of them. This sample carries under 30,000 clones, 94% of them seen once, and the ten largest clones take 3.5% to 4.5%. Source material: peripheral blood. The receptor set was obtained from a human donor with active COVID-19. The donor label of this sample is uncertain.

The rearrangement joins TRBV7-8 to TRBJ1-3; 9 bases fit TRBD1. This CDR3 has 15 residues. Trimming cost V 8 bases and J 8 bases; bases outside gene matches: 13. Germline V gene lookup returns CDR1 SGHVS and CDR2 FQNEAQ. The CDR3 nucleotides read TGTGCCAGCTGGTCAGGACAGGGGACGGGTTACACCATATATTTT. This codes for CASWSGQGTGYTIYF. The full variable domain, its missing parts supplied by reference TRBV7-8 and TRBJ1-3, is GAGVSQSPRYKVAKRGQDVALRCDPISGHVSLFWYQQALGQGPEFLTYFQNEAQLDKSGLPSDRFFAERPEGSVSTLKIQRTQQEDSAVYLCASWSGQGTGYTIYFGEGSWLTVV.

The chain joins TRBV6-5 to TRBJ2-1, with TRBD1 identical over 11 bases. This CDR3 has 15 amino acids. With 0 bases clipped from V and 8 bases from J, the junction kept 3 bases outside the gene matches. Germline V gene data show CDR1 as MNHEY and CDR2 as SVGAGI. The CDR3 DNA reads as TGTGCCAGCAGTTACTCGTGGACAGGGGGCCATGAGCAGTTCTTC. Translating gives CASSYSWTGGHEQFF.